These 10 T cell receptor beta chains came from one sample sequenced in a study of post-analysis software for immune sequencing data. Findings and caveats of the study: Patients used several TRBV segments, including TRBV5-6, TRBV5-1 and TRBV20-1, more often than controls.

The antigens of these receptors remain unknown. Unique molecular identifiers were built into the TCR beta cDNA libraries. TCRdb analysed the PCR reads with MiXCR anew, one entry per CDR3 protein. Of approximately 350,000 distinct CDR3 sequences listed, less than 40% are singletons. Sequenced material: blood. The receptors were gathered from a girl aged 5-17 years with multiple sclerosis.

This chain connects TRBV29-1 to TRBJ2-1; 10 bases are shared with TRBD2. After removal of 0 bases from V and 6 bases from J, the junction contained 8 bases not matched to a gene. The CDR3 runs to 16 residues. Germline CDR1 SQVTM, CDR2 ANQGSEA. CDR3 sequence reads: CSVEDILAGAVNEQFF. The CDR3, as DNA: TGCAGCGTTGAAGATATTCTAGCGGGAGCAGTCAATGAGCAGTTCTTC.

Remarks on this clonotype: A much larger clonotype is one base distant, so this may be a read error. CDR3 residues: CSVDHGEKGEQYF. CDR3 nucleotide sequence: TGCAGCGTCGATCATGGAGAAAAGGGCGAGCAGTACTTC. The chain carries TRBV29-1 and TRBJ2-5; unclear D gene. The DNA end is more similar to TRBJ2-7, so the J call may be wrong. Germline CDR1 and CDR2: SQVTM and ANQGSEA. The length of the CDR3 is 13 residues.

V usage is TRBV20-1 and J usage is TRBJ2-1, with D unclear. Germline V gives CDR1 DFQATT, CDR2 SNEGSKA (reference sequence). The CDR3 is 14 residues long. The V end lost 1 base, the J end lost 2 bases, and 9 bases lay between the germline ends. The CDR3 protein is CSARVGYPYNEQFF. As DNA, the CDR3 is TGCAGTGCTAGAGTAGGGTACCCCTACAATGAGCAGTTCTTC.

There are a few counts of this clonotype. This rearrangement joins TRBV7-9 to TRBJ1-6; 7 positions match TRBD1. Germline V gene lookup returns CDR1 SEHNR and CDR2 FQNEAQ (reference sequence). This CDR3 has 16 residues. V gave up 2 bases and J gave up 6 bases; unmatched junction bases: 7. CDR3 sequence reads: CASSLSHRGGNSPLHF. CDR3 sequence (DNA): TGTGCCAGCAGCTTAAGCCACAGGGGCGGTAATTCACCCCTCCACTTT.

This clonotype was counted many times. The rearrangement links TRBV2 to TRBJ1-5, with TRBD1 as a possible D gene (6 bases). Germline CDR1 and CDR2: SNHLY and FYNNEI. The CDR3 runs 14 residues. The germline V and J ends were trimmed by 5 bases and 2 bases, with 10 bases remaining between them. CDR3 protein: CASSPRQGNQPQHF. As DNA, the CDR3 is TGTGCCAGCAGTCCCCGACAGGGCAATCAGCCCCAGCATTTT.

This clonotype was counted many times. The rearrangement links TRBV28 to TRBJ1-5; 9 bases match TRBD1. The ends lost 1 base at V and 2 bases at J; junction bases unmatched: 9. Germline lookup yields CDR1 MDHEN and CDR2 SYDVKM. This CDR3 spans 18 amino acids. CDR3 amino acids: CASSLLSDRGRRNQPQHF. Here the CDR3 DNA reads TGTGCCAGCAGTTTATTATCGGACAGGGGACGTCGCAATCAGCCCCAGCATTTT.

This clonotype has a handful of counts. This chain connects TRBV6-5 to TRBJ1-1, with 10 bases identical to TRBD1. The germline V gene has CDR1 MNHEY and CDR2 SVGAGI. J lost 5 bases, V lost 2 bases, and 11 bases had no gene match. There are 17 residues in the CDR3. CDR3 nucleotides: TGTGCCAGCAGTTACCACCCGTGGACAGGGGGAAGGACTGAAGCTTTCTTT. It encodes CASSYHPWTGGRTEAFF.

This clonotype was observed a handful of times. V is TRBV6-5 and J is TRBJ2-2; D remains unclear. The CDR3 covers 12 residues. V dropped 2 bases and J dropped 8 bases, with 6 bases sitting between them. The germline gives CDR1 MNHEY, CDR2 SVGAGI. CDR3 protein: CASSYMSGELFF. The DNA of the CDR3 is TGTGCCAGCAGTTACATGTCGGGGGAGCTGTTTTTT.

The V and J genes are TRBV4-3 and TRBJ2-7; D is unclear. This CDR3 region has 15 residues. CDR1 LGHNA and CDR2 YSLEER come from the germline V gene. V lost 1 base, J lost 0 bases, and 10 bases lay in between. DNA for the CDR3: TGCGCCAGCAGCCAAGGAATGGCAAGCTCCTACGAGCAGTACTTC. This gives the protein CASSQGMASSYEQYF.

This chain links TRBV20-1 with TRBJ2-1, with 10 bases that match TRBD2. CDR1 and CDR2 from the germline V gene are DFQATT and SNEGSKA (reference sequence). The V segment lost 5 bases and the J segment 7 bases; nucleotides outside the gene matches: 2. The CDR3 contains 12 residues. The CDR3 sequence: CSAVAGGNEQFF. CDR3 sequence (DNA): TGCAGTGCTGTAGCGGGGGGTAATGAGCAGTTCTTC.